This T cell receptor beta chain was identified during a study of T cell responses to AZD1222 COVID-19 vaccine. This CDR3 spans 13 amino acids. Germline CDR1 reads MNHEY; CDR2 reads SVGAGI. Trimming took off 7 bases at V and 1 base at J, with 10 bases between the two ends. This clone appeared a single time. Profiled with immunoSEQ multiplex PCR; TCRdb holds only in-frame clones, not every one. The table has some 130,000 clones, about 90% seen once. The V gene is TRBV6-5, the J gene TRBJ1-1; maybe TRBD1 (6 bases). The sample consisted of peripheral blood, taken on day 0 of AZD1222 vaccination. The TCR comes from an adult in good health. This CDR3 is CASMGAPNTEAFF. The CDR3 DNA reads as TGTGCCAGCATGGGGGCCCCGAACACTGAAGCTTTCTTT.